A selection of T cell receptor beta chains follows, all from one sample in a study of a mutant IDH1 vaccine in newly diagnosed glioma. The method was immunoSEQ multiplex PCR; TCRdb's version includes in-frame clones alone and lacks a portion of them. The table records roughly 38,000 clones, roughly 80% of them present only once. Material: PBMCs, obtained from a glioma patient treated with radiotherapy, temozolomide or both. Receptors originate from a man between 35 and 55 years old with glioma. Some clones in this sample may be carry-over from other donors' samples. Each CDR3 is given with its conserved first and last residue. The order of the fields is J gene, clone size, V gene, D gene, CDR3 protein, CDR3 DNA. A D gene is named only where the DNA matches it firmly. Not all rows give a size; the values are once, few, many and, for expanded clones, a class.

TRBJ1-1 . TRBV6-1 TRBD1 CASRTGVSFGEAFF TGTGCCAGCCGGACAGGGGTCAGTTTCGGTGAAGCTTTCTTT
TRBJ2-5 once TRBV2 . CASSWQETQYF TGTGCCAGCAGTTGGCAAGAGACCCAGTACTTC
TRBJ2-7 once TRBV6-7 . CASSYSKYPPVQISYEQYF TGTGCCAGCAGTTACTCGAAATACCCCCCAGTCCAGATATCCTACGAGCAGTACTTC
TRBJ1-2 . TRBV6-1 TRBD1 CAGQAQGARDYGYTF TGTGCCGGCCAGGCCCAGGGGGCCCGGGACTATGGCTACACCTTC
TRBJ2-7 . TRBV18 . CASSPPGTIYEQYF TGTGCCAGCTCACCACCGGGTACGATTTACGAGCAGTACTTC
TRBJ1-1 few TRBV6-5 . CASGQRNTEAFF TGTGCCAGTGGACAGAGGAACACTGAAGCTTTCTTT
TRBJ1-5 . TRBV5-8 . CASSTDLQPQHF TGTGCCAGCAGCACGGACCTTCAGCCCCAGCATTTT
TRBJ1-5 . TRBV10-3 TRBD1 CAIRDDRGHQPQHF TGTGCCATCAGAGATGACAGGGGTCATCAGCCCCAGCATTTT
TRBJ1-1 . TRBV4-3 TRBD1 CASSQDRMNTEAFF TGCGCCAGCAGCCAGGACAGGATGAACACTGAAGCTTTCTTT
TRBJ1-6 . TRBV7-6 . CASSLEAPGNSPLHF TGTGCCAGCAGCTTAGAGGCCCCGGGGAATTCACCCCTCCACTTT
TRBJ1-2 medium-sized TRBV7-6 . CASSHSTGVDGYTF TGTGCCAGCAGCCATTCGACCGGGGTTGATGGCTACACCTTC
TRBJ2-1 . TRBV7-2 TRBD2 CASSVSGGFHEQFF TGTGCCAGCAGCGTTAGCGGGGGGTTCCATGAGCAGTTCTTC